Listed below are T cell receptor beta chains from one sample, sequenced in a study of cytomegalovirus exposure and HLA in healthy donors. Sequenced by immunoSEQ multiplex PCR; TCRdb stores in-frame clones only, minus some. The sample has 100,000 to 150,000 clones, 80% seen once. Material: PBMCs. These receptors were collected from a man younger than 40 in good health and CMV-seronegative. Each CDR3 is given with its conserved first and last residue. The D gene is left open where the match is weak. Only some rows state a clone size, as once, few, many or a class for expanded clones.

few	TRBV20-1	-	TRBJ1-1	CSAEAGAGAFF	TGCAGTGCGGAGGCAGGGGCCGGAGCTTTCTTT
few	TRBV6-4	-	TRBJ2-3	CATSHEAGSTDTQYF	TGTGCCACCTCGCACGAAGCGGGTAGCACAGATACGCAGTATTTT
-	TRBV4-1	-	TRBJ1-3	CASSPNREQLSGNTIYF	TGCGCCAGCAGCCCAAACAGGGAGCAGCTCTCTGGAAACACCATATATTTT
-	TRBV2	-	TRBJ2-3	CASKEMNTQYF	TGTGCCAGCAAGGAGATGAATACGCAGTATTTT
few	TRBV6-6	-	TRBJ1-2	CASSPLSYGYTF	TGTGCCAGCAGTCCGTTGTCCTATGGCTACACCTTC
-	TRBV4-1	-	TRBJ2-7	CASSQGPFGGSSYEQYF	TGCGCCAGCAGCCAAGGCCCCTTCGGGGGAAGCTCCTACGAGCAGTACTTC
-	TRBV6-4	-	TRBJ2-6	CASSASGVTGANVLTF	TGTGCCAGCAGTGCGTCAGGGGTTACTGGGGCCAACGTCCTGACTTTC
-	TRBV19	-	TRBJ1-1	CASSISGAEAFF	TGTGCCAGTAGTATCTCGGGAGCTGAAGCTTTCTTT
-	TRBV5-1	-	TRBJ2-1	CASSLEARDYEQFF	TGCGCCAGCAGCTTGGAGGCCAGGGATTATGAGCAGTTCTTC
-	TRBV5-8	-	TRBJ1-2	CASRILIRGAGMYGYTF	TGTGCCAGCAGGATCCTTATCAGGGGCGCCGGGATGTATGGCTACACCTTC
-	TRBV7-9	-	TRBJ2-5	CASSFPSQETQYF	TGTGCCAGCAGCTTCCCCAGCCAAGAGACCCAGTACTTC
-	TRBV6-5	-	TRBJ1-1	CASRLQGMNTEAFF	TGTGCCAGCAGGCTACAGGGAATGAACACTGAAGCTTTCTTT
-	TRBV28	-	TRBJ2-3	CASTGYGADTQYF	TGTGCCAGCACCGGGTACGGGGCAGATACGCAGTATTTT